This T cell receptor (beta chain) was recorded in a study of metastatic and nonmetastatic thyroid tumors. Thyroid surgery was performed in patients who had received no treatment beforehand. TCRdb reanalyzed the PCR reads with MiXCR. This table holds under 15,000 clones, about 12% found once. Germline loops: CDR1 SGHVS, CDR2 FNYEAQ. The CDR3 covers 10 residues. This clone was seen repeatedly, ten times or more. A much more abundant neighbour one base away suggests this may be a read error. The gene calls are TRBV7-6 and TRBJ2-5, with D tentatively TRBD2 (5 bases). The TCR sequence derives from a female donor with papillary thyroid cancer or a benign thyroid nodule (not recorded which). Some clones in this sample may be carry-over from other donors' samples. The specimen was blood. CDR3: CASGGETHYF. The CDR3, as DNA: TGTGCCAGCGGTGGGGAGACCCATTACTTC.